One T cell receptor beta chain is described in this entry. The target antigen is unknown. This sample is part of a study of cytomegalovirus exposure and HLA in healthy donors. Study-level findings and limits: For cytomegalovirus status, the classifier reportedly gave diagnoses with high specificity and sensitivity. Some TCR beta chains (roughly 150 of them) were listed as cytomegalovirus-associated. Most TCR sequences were rare, but some public TCRs occurred in many donors.

V was shortened by 3 bases and J by 0 bases, with 6 bases between the two germline ends. The germline V gene has CDR1 LGHNA and CDR2 YSLEER. There are 14 residues in the CDR3. While the first cohort had fewer than 850 subjects, the donors belonged to the separate validation cohort of fewer than 150 subjects. Using immunoSEQ multiplex PCR, the repertoire was profiled, and TCRdb retains in-frame clones only, with some absent. This table holds about 330,000 clones, roughly 87% found once. This chain links TRBV4-3 with TRBJ1-5; D call uncertain. Sequencing input: PBMCs. This receptor was taken from a woman in her twenties or thirties in good health and CMV-seropositive. This CDR3 reads CASSQSYSNQPQHF. The CDR3 DNA follows: TGCGCCAGCAGCCAGTCGTATAGCAATCAGCCCCAGCATTTT.